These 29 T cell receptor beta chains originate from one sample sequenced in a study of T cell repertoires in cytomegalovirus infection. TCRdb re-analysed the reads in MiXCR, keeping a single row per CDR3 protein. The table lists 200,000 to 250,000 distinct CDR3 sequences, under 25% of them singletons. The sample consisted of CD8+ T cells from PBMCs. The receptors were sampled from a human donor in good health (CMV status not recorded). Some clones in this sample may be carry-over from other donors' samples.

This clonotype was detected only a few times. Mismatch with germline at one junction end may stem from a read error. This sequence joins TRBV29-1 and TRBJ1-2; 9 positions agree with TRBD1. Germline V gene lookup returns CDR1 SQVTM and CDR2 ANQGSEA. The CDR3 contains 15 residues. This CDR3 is CSALTGGIESGGYTF. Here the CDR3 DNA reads TGTAGCGCTTTGACAGGGGGGATTGAGTCAGGTGGCTACACCTTC.

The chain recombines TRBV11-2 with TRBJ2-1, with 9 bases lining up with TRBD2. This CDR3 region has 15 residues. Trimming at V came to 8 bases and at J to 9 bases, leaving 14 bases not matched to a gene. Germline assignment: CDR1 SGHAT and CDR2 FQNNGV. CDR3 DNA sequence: TGTGCCAGCGCCGTGAGGCTAGCGGGGTGGGGTGAGCAGTTCTTC. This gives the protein CASAVRLAGWGEQFF.

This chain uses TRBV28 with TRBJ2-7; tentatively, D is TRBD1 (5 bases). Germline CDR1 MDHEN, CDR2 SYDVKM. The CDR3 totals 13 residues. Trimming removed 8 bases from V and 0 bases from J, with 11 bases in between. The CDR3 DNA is TGTGCCAGCGATGACAGCAGCTCCTACGAGCAGTACTTC. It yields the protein CASDDSSSYEQYF.

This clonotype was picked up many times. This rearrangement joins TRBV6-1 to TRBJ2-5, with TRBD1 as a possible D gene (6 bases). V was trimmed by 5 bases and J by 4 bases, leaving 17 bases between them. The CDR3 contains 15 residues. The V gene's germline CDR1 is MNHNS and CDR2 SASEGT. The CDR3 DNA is TGTGCCAGCAGTAGCTTCACAGGGAGCCGAGAGACCCAGTACTTC. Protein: CASSSFTGSRETQYF.

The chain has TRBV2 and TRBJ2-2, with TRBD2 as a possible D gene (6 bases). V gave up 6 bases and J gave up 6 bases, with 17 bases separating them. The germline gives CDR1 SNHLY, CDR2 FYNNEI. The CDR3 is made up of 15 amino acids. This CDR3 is CASRGDWAGSGELFF. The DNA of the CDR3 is TGTGCCAGCAGAGGGGACTGGGCCGGGTCCGGGGAGCTGTTTTTT.

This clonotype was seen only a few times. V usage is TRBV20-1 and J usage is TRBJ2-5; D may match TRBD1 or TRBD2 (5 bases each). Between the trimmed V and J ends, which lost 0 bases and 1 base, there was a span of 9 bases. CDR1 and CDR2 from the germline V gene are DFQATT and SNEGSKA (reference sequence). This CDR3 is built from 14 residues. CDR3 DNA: TGCAGTGCTAGAGATGGGGACGGCCAAGAGACCCAGTACTTC. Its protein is CSARDGDGQETQYF.

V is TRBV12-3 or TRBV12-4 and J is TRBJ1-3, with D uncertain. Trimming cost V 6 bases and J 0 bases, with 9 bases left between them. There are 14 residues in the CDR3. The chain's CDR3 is CASSGGHSGNTIYF. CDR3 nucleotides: TGTGCCAGCAGCGGCGGTCACTCTGGAAACACCATATATTTT.

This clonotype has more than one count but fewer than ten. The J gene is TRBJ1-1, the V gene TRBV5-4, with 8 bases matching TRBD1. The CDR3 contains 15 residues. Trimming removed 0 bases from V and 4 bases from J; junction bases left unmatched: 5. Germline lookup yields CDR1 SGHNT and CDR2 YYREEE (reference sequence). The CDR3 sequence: CASSLDPQGGTEAFF. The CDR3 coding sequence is TGTGCCAGCAGCTTGGACCCACAGGGGGGCACTGAAGCTTTCTTT.

CDR3 protein: CATRPPLEETQYF. CDR3 nucleotides: TGTGCCACCAGACCTCCCCTGGAGGAGACCCAGTACTTC. The chain couples TRBV10-3 to TRBJ2-5; D gene uncertain. The CDR3 consists of 13 residues. With 10 bases removed from V and 5 bases from J, the gap between germline ends came to 17 bases. CDR1 is ENHRY, CDR2 SYGVKD, per germline.

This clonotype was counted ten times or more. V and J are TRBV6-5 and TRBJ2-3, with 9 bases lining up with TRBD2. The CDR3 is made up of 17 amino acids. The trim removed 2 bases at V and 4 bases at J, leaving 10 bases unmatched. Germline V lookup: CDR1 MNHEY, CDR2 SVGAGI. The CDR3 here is CASSYSRAGGSPDTQYF. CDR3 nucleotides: TGTGCCAGCAGTTACAGTCGAGCGGGGGGCTCCCCAGATACGCAGTATTTT.

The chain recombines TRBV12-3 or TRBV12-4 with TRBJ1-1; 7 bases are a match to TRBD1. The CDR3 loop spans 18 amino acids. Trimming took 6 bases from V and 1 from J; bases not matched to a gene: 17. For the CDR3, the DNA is TGTGCCAGCAGATTCCGGGACAGTCTAAACCCAACGAACACTGAAGCTTTCTTT. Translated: CASRFRDSLNPTNTEAFF.

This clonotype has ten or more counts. The CDR3 reads CSASNPTGNTIYF. For the CDR3, the DNA is TGCAGTGCTAGTAATCCGACAGGAAACACCATATATTTT. The genes are TRBV20-1 and TRBJ1-3; no clear D. The germline V gene encodes CDR1 DFQATT and CDR2 SNEGSKA (reference sequence). Trimming left V 3 bases short and J 4 bases short, with 10 bases between. The CDR3 length is 13 residues.

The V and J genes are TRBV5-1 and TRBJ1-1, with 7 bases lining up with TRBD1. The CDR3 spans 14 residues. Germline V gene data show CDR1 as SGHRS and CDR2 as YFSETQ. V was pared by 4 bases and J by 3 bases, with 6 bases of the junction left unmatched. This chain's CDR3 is CASSAGTADTEAFF. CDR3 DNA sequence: TGCGCCAGCAGCGCCGGGACAGCAGACACTGAAGCTTTCTTT.

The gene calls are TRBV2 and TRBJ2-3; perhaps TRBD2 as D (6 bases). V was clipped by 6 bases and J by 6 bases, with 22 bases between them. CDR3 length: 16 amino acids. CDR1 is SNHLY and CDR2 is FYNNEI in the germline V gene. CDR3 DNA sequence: TGTGCCAGCAGGGAACCAATTGGGACTGATTGGGATACGCAGTATTTT. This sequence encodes CASREPIGTDWDTQYF.

In DNA, the CDR3 is TGTGCCAGCAGCCAAGCACCCGGGTCCTACAATGAGCAGTTCTTC. Amino acids: CASSQAPGSYNEQFF. The chain has TRBV3-1 and TRBJ2-1; no reliable D call. This CDR3 is 15 amino acids long. Germline CDR1 reads LGHDT; CDR2 reads YNNKEL (reference sequence). Trimming stripped 1 base from V and 1 base from J, with 8 bases between.

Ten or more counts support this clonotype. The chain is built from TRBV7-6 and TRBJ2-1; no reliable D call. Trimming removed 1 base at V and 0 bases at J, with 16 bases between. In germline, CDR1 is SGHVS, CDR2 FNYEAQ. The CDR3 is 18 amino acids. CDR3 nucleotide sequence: TGTGCCAGCAGCTTAGTTGAACGGCTCGAAAGCTCCTACAATGAGCAGTTCTTC. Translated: CASSLVERLESSYNEQFF. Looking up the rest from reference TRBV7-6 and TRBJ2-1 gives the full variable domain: GAGVSQSPRYKVTKRGQDVALRCDPISGHVSLYWYRQALGQGPEFLTYFNYEAQQDKSGLPNDRFSAERPEGSISTLTIQRTEQRDSAMYRCASSLVERLESSYNEQFFGPGTRLTVL.

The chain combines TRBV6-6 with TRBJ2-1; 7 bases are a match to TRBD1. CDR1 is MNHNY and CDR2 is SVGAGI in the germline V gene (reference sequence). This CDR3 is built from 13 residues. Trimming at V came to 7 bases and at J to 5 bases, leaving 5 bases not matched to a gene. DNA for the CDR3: TGTGCCAGCACCTGGACAGGCAACAATGAGCAGTTCTTC. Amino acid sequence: CASTWTGNNEQFF.

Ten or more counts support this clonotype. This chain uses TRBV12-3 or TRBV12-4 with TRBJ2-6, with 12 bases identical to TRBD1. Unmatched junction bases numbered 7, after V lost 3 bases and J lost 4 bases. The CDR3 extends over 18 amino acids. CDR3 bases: TGTGCCAGCAGTTTTATGGGGACAGGGGGCACAGGGGCCAACGTCCTGACTTTC. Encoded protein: CASSFMGTGGTGANVLTF.

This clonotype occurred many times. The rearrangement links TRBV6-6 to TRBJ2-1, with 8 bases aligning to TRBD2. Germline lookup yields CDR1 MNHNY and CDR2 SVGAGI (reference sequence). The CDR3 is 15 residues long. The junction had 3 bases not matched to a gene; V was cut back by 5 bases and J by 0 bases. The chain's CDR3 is CASSTGGPSYNEQFF. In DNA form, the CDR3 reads TGTGCCAGCAGTACGGGGGGGCCCTCCTACAATGAGCAGTTCTTC.

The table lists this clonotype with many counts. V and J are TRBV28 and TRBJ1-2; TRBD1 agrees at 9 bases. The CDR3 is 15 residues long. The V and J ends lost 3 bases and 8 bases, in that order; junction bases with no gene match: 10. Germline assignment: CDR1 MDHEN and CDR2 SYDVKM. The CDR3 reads CASSFGDRETGGYTF. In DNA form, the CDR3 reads TGTGCCAGCAGTTTCGGGGACAGGGAAACTGGGGGCTACACCTTC.

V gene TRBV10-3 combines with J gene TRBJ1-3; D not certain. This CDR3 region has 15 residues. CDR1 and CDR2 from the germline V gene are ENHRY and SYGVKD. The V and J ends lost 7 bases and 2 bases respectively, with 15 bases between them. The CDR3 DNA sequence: TGTGCCATCATTGCTAGAACAGCAGCTGGAAACACCATATATTTT. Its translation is CAIIARTAAGNTIYF.

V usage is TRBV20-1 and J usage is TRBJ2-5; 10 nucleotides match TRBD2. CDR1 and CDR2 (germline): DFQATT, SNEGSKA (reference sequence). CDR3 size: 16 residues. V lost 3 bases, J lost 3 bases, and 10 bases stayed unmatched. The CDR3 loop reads CSARVWTSGQKETQYF. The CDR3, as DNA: TGCAGTGCTAGGGTTTGGACTAGCGGACAGAAAGAGACCCAGTACTTC.

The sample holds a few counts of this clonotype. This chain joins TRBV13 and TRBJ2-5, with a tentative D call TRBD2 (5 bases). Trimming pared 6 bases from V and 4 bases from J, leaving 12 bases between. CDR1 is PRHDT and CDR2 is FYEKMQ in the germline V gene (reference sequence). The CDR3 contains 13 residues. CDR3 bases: TGTGCCAGCAGTTCCGGACTTTCAGAGACCCAGTACTTC. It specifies CASSSGLSETQYF.

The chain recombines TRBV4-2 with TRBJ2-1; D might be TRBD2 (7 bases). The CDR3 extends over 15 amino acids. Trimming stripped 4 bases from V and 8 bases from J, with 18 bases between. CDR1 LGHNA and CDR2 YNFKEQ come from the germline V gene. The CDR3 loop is CASSRGGGGWDEQFF. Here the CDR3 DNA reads TGTGCCAGCAGCCGAGGGGGGGGGGGATGGGATGAGCAGTTCTTC.

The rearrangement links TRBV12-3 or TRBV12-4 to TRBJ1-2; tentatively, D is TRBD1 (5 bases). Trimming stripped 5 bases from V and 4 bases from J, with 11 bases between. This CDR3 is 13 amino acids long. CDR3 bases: TGTGCCAGCAGTCCGGATGGGGGCTATGGCTACACCTTC. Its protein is CASSPDGGYGYTF.

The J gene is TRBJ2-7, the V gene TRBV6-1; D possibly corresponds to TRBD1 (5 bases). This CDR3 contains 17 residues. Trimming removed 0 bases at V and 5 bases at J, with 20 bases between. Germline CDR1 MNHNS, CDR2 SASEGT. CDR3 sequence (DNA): TGTGCCAGCAGTGAAGCATTGAAGTTGACAGACCCCCACGAGCAGTACTTC. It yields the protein CASSEALKLTDPHEQYF.

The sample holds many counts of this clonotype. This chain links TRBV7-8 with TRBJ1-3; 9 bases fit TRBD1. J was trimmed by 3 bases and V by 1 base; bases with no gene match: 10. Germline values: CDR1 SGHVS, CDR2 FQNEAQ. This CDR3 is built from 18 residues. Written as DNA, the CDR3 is TGTGCCAGCAGCTTAGGGTTCACGGGACAGGGAAGTGGAAACACCATATATTTT. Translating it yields CASSLGFTGQGSGNTIYF.

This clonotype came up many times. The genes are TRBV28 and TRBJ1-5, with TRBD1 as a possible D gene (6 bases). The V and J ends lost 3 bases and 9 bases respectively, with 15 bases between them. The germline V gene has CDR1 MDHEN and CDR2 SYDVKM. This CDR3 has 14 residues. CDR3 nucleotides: TGTGCCAGCAGTTTCCTGACAGGAGGGTGGCCCCAGCATTTT. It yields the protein CASSFLTGGWPQHF.

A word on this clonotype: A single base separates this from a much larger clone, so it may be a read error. CDR3 DNA: TGTGCCAGCCATCCAACGAGGAACAATCAGCCCCAGCATTTT. This encodes CASHPTRNNQPQHF. The V and J genes are TRBV28 and TRBJ1-5; D gene ambiguous. V was shortened by 8 bases and J by 3 bases, with 14 bases between the two germline ends. The germline V gene has CDR1 MDHEN and CDR2 SYDVKM. This CDR3 contains 14 residues. Full variable domain (rest looked up from reference TRBV28 and TRBJ1-5): DVKVTQSSRYLVKRTGEKVFLECVQDMDHENMFWYRQDPGLGLRLIYFSYDVKMKEKGDIPEGYSVSREKKERFSLILESASTNQTSMYLCASHPTRNNQPQHFGDGTRLSIL.